Judged by abundance, the clone carrying this TCR beta chain is large. Its antigen is currently unknown. This sample's time point: cycle 4 day 1 (C4D1), after more than 5 weeks of nivolumab. Relapses following autologous stem cell transplantation were seen in all patients, with brentuximab vedotin exposure varying. CD8+ T cell isolation from thawed PBMCs was performed by magnetic negative selection. Assay used: immunoSEQ multiplex PCR; TCRdb lists only in-frame clones, some missing. The data show roughly 870 clones, with 72% seen just once and around half held by the top ten. These data come from a study of PD-1 blockade in classical Hodgkin lymphoma. Study-wide results and caveats: Unlike CD8+ TCR diversity, which did not rise significantly by C4D1, CD4+ TCR diversity did. Diminished baseline TCR diversity has been reported in newly diagnosed patients relative to healthy donors. Diversity similar to that of newly diagnosed patients was seen at baseline in complete responders.

Sequenced material: CD8+ T cells from blood, taken before the fourth cycle of nivolumab. The clonotype was recovered from a human donor with classical Hodgkin lymphoma.

CDR3 in DNA: TGTGCCAGCAGTTTAAGGGGCGGGGGGGGTGCTAACTATGGCTACACCTTC. It specifies CASSLRGGGGANYGYTF. This chain connects TRBV27 to TRBJ1-2; a possible D gene is TRBD1 (5 bases). The CDR3 sequence is 17 residues long. V lost 2 bases and J lost 0, with 16 bases in between. From germline, CDR1 is MNHEY and CDR2 SMNVEV (reference sequence).